The 5 T cell receptor beta chains below come from one sample, sequenced in a study of T cell responses to AZD1222 COVID-19 vaccine. The repertoire was sequenced with immunoSEQ multiplex PCR; TCRdb's copy has only in-frame clones and lacks some. The sample includes around 110,000 clones, around 90% seen only once; the top ten take less than 6%. This sample comprised peripheral blood, obtained on day 0 of AZD1222 vaccination. These receptors were collected from an adult in good health.

The count of this clone is one. Written as DNA, the CDR3 is TGTGCCAGCAGCATTACCGGGACAGGCCCTGATGGCTACACCTTC. Encoded protein: CASSITGTGPDGYTF. V and J are TRBV7-3 and TRBJ1-2, with 8 bases lining up with TRBD1. The junction had 11 bases not matched to a gene; V was cut back by 5 bases and J by 6 bases. The CDR3 is made up of 15 amino acids. CDR1 is SGHTA and CDR2 is FQGTGA in the germline V gene. Full variable domain (missing parts from reference TRBV7-3 and TRBJ1-2): GAGVSQTPSNKVTEKGKYVELRCDPISGHTALYWYRQSLGQGPEFLIYFQGTGAADDSGLPNDRFFAVRPEGSVSTLKIQRTERGDSAVYLCASSITGTGPDGYTFGSGTRLTVV.

This chain connects TRBV7-6 to TRBJ1-6; D is possibly TRBD1 (5 bases). V was pared by 1 base and J by 10 bases, with 14 bases between. CDR3 size: 15 residues. CDR1 and CDR2 (germline): SGHVS, FNYEAQ. CDR3 bases: TGTGCCAGCAGCTTAGGGCAGGGCCCGTCCTCACCCCTCCACTTT. This gives the protein CASSLGQGPSSPLHF.

This rearrangement joins TRBV5-1 to TRBJ2-2; no reliable D call. Trimming stripped 2 bases from V and 2 bases from J, with 7 bases between. The CDR3 contains 14 residues. Germline lookup yields CDR1 SGHRS and CDR2 YFSETQ. The CDR3 region is CASSFTLNTGELFF. The CDR3 region has the DNA TGCGCCAGCAGCTTCACGTTAAACACCGGGGAGCTGTTTTTT.

Only one count was recorded for this clone. The rearrangement uses TRBV5-1 and TRBJ1-1, with D perhaps matching TRBD1 (5 bases). This CDR3 region has 15 residues. The V end lost 1 base, the J end lost 0 bases, and 10 bases lay between the germline ends. Germline CDR1 reads SGHRS; CDR2 reads YFSETQ. CDR3 nucleotides: TGCGCCAGCAGCTTGTGGGGGAGCATGAACACTGAAGCTTTCTTT. Amino acid sequence: CASSLWGSMNTEAFF.

The V call is TRBV6-5, the J call TRBJ2-6; the D is unclear. Germline-derived CDR1 and CDR2 are MNHEY and SVGAGI. The CDR3 consists of 13 residues. Trimming removed 6 bases from V and 3 bases from J, with 6 bases in between. This CDR3 is CASRAGGANVLTF. The DNA for the CDR3 is TGTGCCAGCAGGGCAGGTGGGGCCAACGTCCTGACTTTC.